This entry is about one T cell receptor beta chain. Its antigen is undetermined. Its ends do not fully match the called genes, so a read error is possible. The study extracted blood RNA from unsorted whole blood and also extracted germline DNA. Before the operation took place, roughly 3.6 milliliters of peripheral blood were collected. The data originate from a study of tumor-infiltrating lymphocytes in primary liver carcinoma. On the study more broadly: The tumors ranged from about 4 to 10 cm across and fell within stage T1-T3 N0M0.

Whole-study results and caveats: Among the pair types, tumor region pairs showed more overlap than tumor-adjacent and tumor-blood pairs.

Starting material of about 0.45 ug total RNA yielded TCR beta cDNA via a constant-region primer. ARM-PCR was slightly modified, and three nested multiplex PCR rounds with it gave rise to the TCR beta libraries. Rounds one and two of PCR, each of about 10 cycles, were primed with TRBV1-TRBV30 forward primers and a C-beta reverse primer. MiXCR, run by TCRdb on the multiplex PCR reads, gives a single entry per CDR3 protein. The sample lists over 250,000 distinct CDR3 sequences, approximately 58% occurring once. CDR1 is SGHAT, CDR2 FQNNGV, per germline. The length of the CDR3 is 16 residues. The clonotype comes from a woman in her 30s with primary liver carcinoma and hepatitis B virus infection. Sequenced material: peripheral blood. This chain connects TRBV11-2 to TRBJ2-7; the D gene could be TRBD1 or TRBD2 (6 bases each). CDR3 region: CASSSDRTGLAYEQYF. CDR3 sequence (DNA): TGTGCCAGCAGCTCCGACAGGACGGGACTCGCCTATGAGCAGTACTTC.